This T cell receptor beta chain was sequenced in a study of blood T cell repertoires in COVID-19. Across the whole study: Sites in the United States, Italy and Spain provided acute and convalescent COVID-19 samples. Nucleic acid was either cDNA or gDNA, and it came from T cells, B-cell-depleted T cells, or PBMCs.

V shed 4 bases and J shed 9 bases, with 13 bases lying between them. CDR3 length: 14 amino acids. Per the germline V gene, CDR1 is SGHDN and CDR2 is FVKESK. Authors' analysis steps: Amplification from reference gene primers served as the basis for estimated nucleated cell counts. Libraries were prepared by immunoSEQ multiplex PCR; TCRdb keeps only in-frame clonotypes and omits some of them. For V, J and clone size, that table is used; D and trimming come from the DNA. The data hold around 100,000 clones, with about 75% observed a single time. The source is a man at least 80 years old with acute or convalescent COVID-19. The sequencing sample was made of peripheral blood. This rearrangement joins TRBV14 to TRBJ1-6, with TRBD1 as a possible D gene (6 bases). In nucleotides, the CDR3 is TGTGCCAGCAGCCCCAGGGGCGCGGGTTCACCCCTCCACTTT. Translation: CASSPRGAGSPLHF.